The 23 T cell receptor beta chains given below trace back to one sample, sequenced in a study of T cells in Graves' hyperthyroidism and ophthalmopathy (dated 2019 in TCRdb). Libraries were made using multiplex PCR. The sequencer listed for this sample is Illumina HiSeq 2000. Amplification of TCR beta CDR3 regions was carried out from RNA transcripts. For the first round of RT-PCR on the TCR CDR3, the HTBI primer set was used together with the Qiagen OneStep RT-PCR kit. TCRdb's own reprocessing of the public reads used fastp at Q25 and MiXCR and kept productive beta chains. Every CDR3 protein is listed once, alongside the most common genes and DNA of its rows. The sample table lists 300,000 to 450,000 distinct CDR3 sequences, 15% to 18% of them with a count of one. Around a quarter of the sample belongs to the ten largest clones. Sample: blood. Every receptor here comes from a young woman with Graves' hyperthyroidism that later progressed to Graves' ophthalmopathy.

Only a few counts were recorded for this clonotype. V gene TRBV5-8 combines with J gene TRBJ1-4; 10 bases are a match to TRBD1. Looked up from germline, CDR1 is SGHTS and CDR2 is YDEGEE. The CDR3 contains 16 residues. J gave up 6 bases and V 0 bases, and 5 bases lay outside the gene matches. As DNA, the CDR3 is TGTGCCAGCAGCTTGGGGGGAGACAGGGGGCATGAAAAACTGTTTTTT. It yields the protein CASSLGGDRGHEKLFF.

This clonotype was counted ten times or more. The chain carries TRBV28 and TRBJ2-1; TRBD2 agrees at 7 bases. J was trimmed by 2 bases and V by 3 bases; bases with no gene match: 4. In germline, CDR1 is MDHEN, CDR2 SYDVKM. CDR3 length equals 15 residues. The CDR3 loop reads CASSFRRETYNEQFF. The CDR3 bases are TGTGCCAGCAGTTTTAGGCGGGAGACCTACAATGAGCAGTTCTTC.

V is TRBV10-1 and J is TRBJ1-2; D perhaps matches TRBD1 (5 bases). Germline-derived CDR1 and CDR2 are WNHNN and SYGVQD (reference sequence). V was cut by 10 bases and J by 4 bases, with 22 bases left in between. The CDR3 is 15 amino acids. The CDR3 DNA reads as TGCGCCACCCAAAAGGGGTTACTCCAAATCTATGGCTACACCTTC. Translating gives CATQKGLLQIYGYTF.

The table lists this clonotype with many counts. The chain links TRBV20-1 to TRBJ2-7; no clear D. Trimming shortened V by 0 bases and J by 2 bases, and 14 bases separated the two germline ends. The CDR3 contains 15 residues. The germline CDR1 and CDR2 sequences are DFQATT and SNEGSKA (reference sequence). The CDR3 nucleotides are TGCAGTGCTAGAGATCCCTATGCGCAGGCCTACGAGCAGTACTTC. The encoded protein is CSARDPYAQAYEQYF.

This clonotype has a count of ten or more. The chain carries TRBV7-2 and TRBJ2-7; weak D call: TRBD2 (6 bases). The germline V gene has CDR1 SGHTA and CDR2 FQGNSA. CDR3 size: 16 residues. V was trimmed by 1 base and J by 0 bases, leaving 13 bases between them. Here the CDR3 DNA reads TGTGCCAGCAGCTTAGTTCAGCGGGCCCGCTCCTACGAGCAGTACTTC. This gives the protein CASSLVQRARSYEQYF.

The table lists this clonotype with many counts. This chain links TRBV28 with TRBJ2-2; 12 bases line up with TRBD1. Germline lookup yields CDR1 MDHEN and CDR2 SYDVKM. The junction had 4 bases not matched to a gene; V was cut back by 2 bases and J by 6 bases. The CDR3 sequence is 16 residues long. CDR3 DNA: TGTGCCAGCAGTTTAACCGGGACAGGGGGCCCCGGGGAGCTGTTTTTT. This sequence encodes CASSLTGTGGPGELFF.

The rearrangement joins TRBV24-1 to TRBJ2-7; D remains ambiguous. V was pared by 6 bases and J by 0 bases, with 14 bases between. CDR1 is KGHDR and CDR2 is SFDVKD in the germline V gene. CDR3 length: 15 residues. In DNA, the CDR3 is TGTGCCACCAGTTCATCGAAGACGGGCTCCTACGAGCAGTACTTC. Amino acid sequence: CATSSSKTGSYEQYF.

The chain has TRBV5-1 and TRBJ2-5; perhaps TRBD2 as D (6 bases). V dropped 3 bases and J dropped 2 bases, with 14 bases sitting between them. CDR3 length: 15 amino acids. Germline V gene data show CDR1 as SGHRS and CDR2 as YFSETQ. The CDR3 DNA sequence: TGCGCCAGCAGCTGGGGGGTCCGCGGTCAAGAGACCCAGTACTTC. Protein: CASSWGVRGQETQYF.

This clonotype was observed many times. V gene TRBV6-2 or TRBV6-3 combines with J gene TRBJ2-1, with 15 bases identical to TRBD2. The CDR3 contains 18 residues. Germline values: CDR1 MNHEY, CDR2 SVGEGT. After removal of 5 bases from V and 6 bases from J, the junction contained 11 bases not matched to a gene. The CDR3 loop is CASSTGTSGRRDVNEQFF. CDR3 sequence (DNA): TGTGCCAGCAGTACGGGGACTAGCGGGAGGAGGGATGTCAATGAGCAGTTCTTC.

This chain joins TRBV7-9 and TRBJ2-2; D assignment may be TRBD1 or TRBD2 (5 bases each). Germline lookup yields CDR1 SEHNR and CDR2 FQNEAQ (reference sequence). This CDR3 comprises 16 residues. Trimming took off 2 bases at V and 12 bases at J, with 22 bases between the two ends. CDR3 DNA sequence: TGTGCCAGCAGCTTAATCCAGGCTAGAACACCGGGGCAGCTGTTTTTT. Amino acids: CASSLIQARTPGQLFF.

The sample holds many counts of this clonotype. The chain is built from TRBV29-1 and TRBJ2-6; either TRBD1 or TRBD2 may fit D (6 bases each). The CDR3 runs to 16 residues. The V end was cut by 1 base, the J end by 2 bases, with 12 bases between. Looked up from germline, CDR1 is SQVTM and CDR2 is ANQGSEA. Here the CDR3 DNA reads TGCAGCGTTGAAGGGGGGCGGGATGCTGGGGCCAACGTCCTGACTTTC. Translated: CSVEGGRDAGANVLTF. Together with reference TRBV29-1 and TRBJ2-6, the CDR3 gives the full variable domain: SAVISQKPSRDICQRGTSLTIQCQVDSQVTMMFWYRQQPGQSLTLIATANQGSEATYESGFVIDKFPISRPNLTFSTLTVSNMSPEDSSIYLCSVEGGRDAGANVLTFGAGSRLTVL.

This clonotype was observed at least ten times. This rearrangement joins TRBV20-1 to TRBJ1-1; unclear D gene. Deletions cut 4 bases from V and 0 bases from J, with 12 bases between. The CDR3 contains 14 residues. CDR1 and CDR2 (germline): DFQATT, SNEGSKA (reference sequence). DNA for the CDR3: TGCAGTGCTAAGCCCCGGCTTGTGAACACTGAAGCTTTCTTT. Translating it yields CSAKPRLVNTEAFF.

This rearrangement joins TRBV4-3 to TRBJ2-3; D is ambiguous. The germline gives CDR1 LGHNA, CDR2 YSLEER. The ends were cut back, 1 base at V and 3 bases at J, with 8 bases in the middle. The length of the CDR3 is 14 residues. The CDR3 protein is CASSQGGRTDTQYF. CDR3 DNA sequence: TGCGCCAGCAGCCAAGGGGGTAGGACAGATACGCAGTATTTT.

This clonotype was counted many times. The V gene is TRBV11-2, the J gene TRBJ2-5; D is tentatively TRBD1 or TRBD2 (6 bases each). The CDR3 length is 15 residues. Germline CDR1 reads SGHAT; CDR2 reads FQNNGV. V was trimmed by 1 base and J by 4 bases, leaving 13 bases between them. CDR3 protein: CASSLALGGRETQYF. The DNA of the CDR3 is TGTGCCAGCAGCTTAGCGTTGGGGGGCAGAGAGACCCAGTACTTC.

The CDR3 DNA reads TGTGCCAGCAGCTTAGTTGGGACAGGGGGCGAGACCCAGTACTTC. It specifies CASSLVGTGGETQYF. The V gene is TRBV7-2, the J gene TRBJ2-5; 12 bases agree with TRBD1. Germline-derived CDR1 and CDR2 are SGHTA and FQGNSA. Trimming removed 1 base from V and 5 bases from J; junction bases left unmatched: 2. The CDR3 is made up of 15 amino acids.

This clonotype was seen a handful of times. This chain connects TRBV5-1 to TRBJ1-3; D call uncertain. The length of the CDR3 is 14 residues. V lost 0 bases, J lost 0 bases, and 4 bases lay in between. The germline CDR1 and CDR2 sequences are SGHRS and YFSETQ. CDR3 in amino acids: CASSLGNSGNTIYF. CDR3 in DNA: TGCGCCAGCAGCTTGGGGAACTCTGGAAACACCATATATTTT.

This clonotype was counted ten times or more. This sequence joins TRBV27 and TRBJ2-2; 8 bases agree with TRBD1. The J segment lost 4 bases and the V segment lost 4 bases, leaving 5 bases of the junction unmatched. The CDR3 sequence is 15 residues long. Per germline, CDR1 MNHEY and CDR2 SMNVEV (reference sequence). The DNA for the CDR3 is TGTGCCAGCAGTTCGGACAGGGTCGCCACCGGGGAGCTGTTTTTT. This codes for CASSSDRVATGELFF.

This clonotype showed up just a few times. This sequence joins TRBV7-9 and TRBJ1-1; maybe TRBD1 (5 bases). CDR3 length: 17 amino acids. Germline CDR1 is SEHNR and CDR2 is FQNEAQ (reference sequence). Trimming stripped 4 bases from V and 1 base from J, with 19 bases between. This CDR3 is CASSSNRGGRPNTEAFF. CDR3 nucleotides: TGTGCCAGCAGCTCAAACCGGGGGGGGAGACCGAACACTGAAGCTTTCTTT.

This clonotype turned up a few times. The chain recombines TRBV30 with TRBJ1-6, with no clear D. The CDR3 runs to 10 residues. Trimming cost V 1 base and J 14 bases, with 6 bases left between them. The germline V gene encodes CDR1 GTSNPN and CDR2 SVGIG (reference sequence). The chain's CDR3 is CAWSGPTLHF. The CDR3 DNA follows: TGTGCCTGGAGTGGACCCACCCTCCACTTT.

This clonotype came up a few times. V and J are TRBV12-3 or TRBV12-4 and TRBJ2-3; D remains ambiguous. V lost 2 bases to trimming and J lost 2 bases, with 8 bases between them. The CDR3 is made up of 14 amino acids. The CDR3: CASSLRLNTDTQYF. CDR3 bases: TGTGCCAGCAGTTTAAGGCTAAACACAGATACGCAGTATTTT.

This clonotype was picked up many times. This rearrangement joins TRBV7-9 to TRBJ1-4; D uncertain. V was cut by 0 bases and J by 8 bases, with 13 bases left in between. Germline V gene lookup returns CDR1 SEHNR and CDR2 FQNEAQ (reference sequence). There are 15 residues in the CDR3. CDR3 amino acids: CASSLAEVREEKLFF. For the CDR3, the DNA is TGTGCCAGCAGCTTAGCGGAAGTGAGGGAGGAAAAACTGTTTTTT.

This clonotype was found many times. CDR3 DNA sequence: TGCGCCAGCAGCGATAGTGGCAATGAGCAGTTCTTC. It yields the protein CASSDSGNEQFF. The chain couples TRBV5-1 to TRBJ2-1, with D unclear. The CDR3 is 12 residues long. Germline lookup yields CDR1 SGHRS and CDR2 YFSETQ. V dropped 4 bases and J dropped 6 bases, with 8 bases sitting between them.

Points on this clonotype: This may come from a read error, since a much larger clone is one base off. This chain connects TRBV5-8 to TRBJ2-7; tentatively, D is TRBD2 (6 bases). The V gene lost 0 bases and the J gene lost 7 bases, with 14 bases spanning the gap. Germline-derived CDR1 and CDR2 are SGHTS and YDEGEE. CDR3 size: 14 residues. CDR3 sequence (DNA): TGTGCCAGCAGCTTGGCGGGAGTAGTATATGAGCAGTACTTC. Its protein is CASSLAGVVYEQYF. The full variable domain, completed using reference TRBV5-8 and TRBJ2-7, is EAGVTQSPTHLIKTRGQQATLRCSPISGHTSVYWYQQALGLGLQFLLWYDEGEERNRGNFPPRFSGRQFPNYSSELNVNALELEDSALYLCASSLAGVVYEQYFGPGTRLTVT.